This TCR beta chain came from a study of T cell repertoires in cytomegalovirus infection. Study-wide context: A matching HLA type, together with CMV infection, was signaled by public TCR beta signatures. The study's findings and limits: Pooled public TCR beta family frequency picked out CMV carriers with the relevant HLA.

TCRdb processed the reads anew with MiXCR; each CDR3 protein has one entry. This sample has about 530,000 distinct CDR3 sequences, with around 27% found just once. From germline, CDR1 is SGHTA and CDR2 FQGNSA. This CDR3 contains 17 residues. V lost 3 bases and J lost 0, with 16 bases in between. Notes on this clonotype: The antigen is not known.

The TCR was taken from a human donor in good health (CMV status not recorded). Some clones in this sample may be carry-over from other donors' samples. The sample taken for sequencing was PBMCs. The chain is built from TRBV7-2 and TRBJ2-3; D gene uncertain. The CDR3 region is CASSFLVPGPSTDTQYF. The CDR3 bases are TGTGCCAGCAGCTTCCTAGTCCCCGGGCCTAGCACAGATACGCAGTATTTT.